These T cell receptor beta chains were read from a single sample in a study of blood T cell repertoires in COVID-19. The repertoire was sequenced with immunoSEQ multiplex PCR; TCRdb's copy has only in-frame clones and lacks some. The repertoire holds about 190,000 clones, with approximately 91% as singletons. Sequencing input: peripheral blood. Source of these receptors: a man aged 30 to 45 with acute or convalescent COVID-19. Both conserved end residues are part of each CDR3. D genes are given only for firm matches. Clone size is shown for a subset of rows, as once, few, many or a class of expanded clone.

D	V	J	size	CDR3	DNA
-	TRBV20-1	TRBJ1-1	-	CSASGGGRRNTEAFF	TGCAGTGCTAGTGGGGGAGGGCGACGGAACACTGAAGCTTTCTTT
-	TRBV27	TRBJ2-7	-	CASSFYSGGGHHYEQYF	TGTGCCAGCAGTTTCTATTCTGGGGGGGGACACCACTACGAGCAGTACTTC
-	TRBV12-3/TRBV12-4	TRBJ1-2	-	CASSKQGVGGYTF	TGTGCCAGCAGTAAGCAGGGTGTTGGTGGCTACACCTTC
TRBD2	TRBV9	TRBJ2-2	-	CASKGTSGTSTGELFF	TGTGCCAGCAAGGGGACTAGCGGGACGAGCACCGGGGAGCTGTTTTTT
-	TRBV7-9	TRBJ1-6	-	CASSFPNSPLHF	TGTGCCAGCAGCTTCCCGAATTCACCCCTCCACTTT
TRBD1	TRBV3-1/TRBV3-2	TRBJ2-1	-	CASRQDRNNEQFF	TGTGCCAGCAGACAGGACAGGAACAATGAGCAGTTCTTC
TRBD2	TRBV7-9	TRBJ2-1	-	CASSLRGGQYNEQFF	TGTGCCAGCAGCCTGCGGGGGGGCCAGTACAATGAGCAGTTCTTC
TRBD1	TRBV2	TRBJ1-4	-	CASSHQGAGEKLFF	TGTGCCAGCAGCCACCAGGGGGCGGGTGAAAAACTGTTTTTT
-	TRBV10-3	TRBJ1-6	-	CAISESTWASTLHF	TGTGCCATCAGTGAGTCGACCTGGGCCAGCACCCTCCACTTT
-	TRBV5-1	TRBJ2-5	-	CASSPNRVSVRETQYF	TGCGCCAGCAGCCCTAACAGGGTTAGTGTCCGAGAGACCCAGTACTTC
TRBD1	TRBV18	TRBJ1-1	once	CASSPMTGGLVEAFF	TGTGCCAGCTCACCGATGACAGGGGGTTTAGTTGAAGCTTTCTTT
TRBD1	TRBV28	TRBJ1-2	once	CASRLTGLGSGGYTF	TGTGCCAGTCGCTTGACAGGGTTGGGGTCGGGTGGCTACACCTTC
TRBD1	TRBV7-8	TRBJ2-7	-	CASSMTGGPYEQYF	TGTGCCAGCAGCATGACAGGGGGCCCCTACGAGCAGTACTTC
TRBD2	TRBV30	TRBJ2-5	-	CAWKGLATQTQYF	TGTGCCTGGAAAGGACTAGCGACACAGACCCAGTACTTC
TRBD1	TRBV7-9	TRBJ1-1	-	CASSLRTGVNTEAFF	TGTGCCAGCAGCTTAAGGACAGGCGTGAACACTGAAGCTTTCTTT
-	TRBV11-2	TRBJ2-1	-	CASSLRGGLEQFF	TGTGCCAGCAGCTTGAGGGGGGGTCTGGAGCAGTTCTTC
-	TRBV28	TRBJ1-5	few	CASSWPGDQPQHF	TGTGCCAGCAGTTGGCCGGGGGATCAGCCCCAGCATTTT
TRBD2	TRBV28	TRBJ2-2	-	CASSLGLTSAGELFF	TGTGCCAGCAGTTTAGGATTGACTAGCGCCGGGGAGCTGTTTTTT
TRBD1	TRBV28	TRBJ1-2	-	CASVTGVEGYTF	TGTGCCAGCGTTACAGGGGTGGAGGGCTACACCTTC
-	TRBV27	TRBJ2-3	-	CASSLRSPTDTQYF	TGTGCCAGCAGCTTGAGGTCTCCCACAGATACGCAGTATTTT